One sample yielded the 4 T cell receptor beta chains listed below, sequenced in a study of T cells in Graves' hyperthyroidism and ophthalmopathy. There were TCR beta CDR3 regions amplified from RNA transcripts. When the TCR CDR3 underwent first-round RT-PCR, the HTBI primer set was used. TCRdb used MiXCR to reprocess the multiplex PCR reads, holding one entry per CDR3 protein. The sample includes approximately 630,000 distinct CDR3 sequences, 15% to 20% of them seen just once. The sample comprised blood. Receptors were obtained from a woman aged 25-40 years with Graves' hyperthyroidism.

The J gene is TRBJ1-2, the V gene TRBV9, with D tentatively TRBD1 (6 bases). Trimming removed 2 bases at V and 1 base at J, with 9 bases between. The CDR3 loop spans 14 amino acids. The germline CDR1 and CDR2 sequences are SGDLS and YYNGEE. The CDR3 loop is CASSVGRGNYGYTF. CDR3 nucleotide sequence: TGTGCCAGCAGCGTTGGCAGGGGTAACTATGGCTACACCTTC.

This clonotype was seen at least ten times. DNA for the CDR3: TGTGCCAGCAGCCCAGGACTAGCTTTGGGGGAGCAGTACTTC. This sequence encodes CASSPGLALGEQYF. The rearrangement joins TRBV3-1 to TRBJ2-7; TRBD2 matches 8 bases. Germline V gives CDR1 LGHDT, CDR2 YNNKEL (reference sequence). With 4 bases clipped from V and 7 bases from J, the junction kept 9 bases outside the gene matches. The CDR3 is 14 residues long.

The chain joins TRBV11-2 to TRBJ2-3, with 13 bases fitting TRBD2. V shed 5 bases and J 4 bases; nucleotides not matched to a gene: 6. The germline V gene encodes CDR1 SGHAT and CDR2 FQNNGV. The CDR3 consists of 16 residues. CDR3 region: CASSAPLAGGPDTQYF. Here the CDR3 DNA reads TGTGCCAGCAGCGCACCACTAGCGGGAGGGCCAGATACGCAGTATTTT.

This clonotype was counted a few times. CDR3 residues: CSAKQGGSGNTIYF. The CDR3 nucleotides read TGCAGTGCCAAACAAGGAGGATCTGGAAACACCATATATTTT. The chain uses TRBV20-1 and TRBJ1-3; D is ambiguous. The CDR3 runs to 14 residues. Germline V lookup: CDR1 DFQATT, CDR2 SNEGSKA (reference sequence). Trimming cost V 6 bases and J 1 base, with 13 bases left between them.